A single sample gave rise to the 30 T cell receptor beta chains below, sequenced in a study of T cell responses to AZD1222 COVID-19 vaccine. TCRdb keeps only in-frame clones here, not all; method: immunoSEQ multiplex PCR. This table holds roughly 180,000 clones, about 94% found once. Sample: peripheral blood, taken on day 0 of AZD1222 vaccination. These receptors were obtained from an adult in good health.

This clone showed up just once. The chain has TRBV6-2 or TRBV6-3 and TRBJ2-5; the D gene is possibly TRBD2 (5 bases). There are 16 residues in the CDR3. In germline, CDR1 is MNHEY, CDR2 SVGEGT. The ends were cut back, 2 bases at V and 2 bases at J, with 15 bases in the middle. The CDR3, as DNA: TGTGCCAGCAGTTACCGCCCCGGAGGATTTCAAGAGACCCAGTACTTC. Protein product: CASSYRPGGFQETQYF.

Points on this clone: Germline and junction disagree at one end, which may indicate a read error. This chain joins TRBV7-8 and TRBJ2-1, with D hard to call. Germline V gene data show CDR1 as SGHVS and CDR2 as FQNEAQ. This CDR3 spans 15 amino acids. CDR3: CASSPTKGPYDEQFF. The CDR3, as DNA: TGTGCCAGCAGCCCGACCAAAGGGCCCTACGATGAGCAGTTCTTC.

This chain links TRBV5-1 with TRBJ2-7; D is ambiguous. The germline gives CDR1 SGHRS, CDR2 YFSETQ. Trimming took 0 bases from V and 5 from J, leaving 12 bases between them. The CDR3 sequence is 14 residues long. The CDR3 is CASSLDPSTNEQYF. DNA of the CDR3: TGCGCCAGCAGCTTGGATCCCAGTACGAACGAGCAGTACTTC.

The chain recombines TRBV28 with TRBJ1-2; D is ambiguous. V lost 6 bases and J 5 bases, leaving 13 bases between the germline ends. The germline V gene has CDR1 MDHEN and CDR2 SYDVKM. This CDR3 is built from 13 residues. The chain's CDR3 is CASRSAFPYGYTF. The DNA for the CDR3 is TGTGCCAGCAGGAGCGCGTTCCCTTATGGCTACACCTTC.

The chain joins TRBV7-9 to TRBJ2-7; D gene ambiguous. The CDR3 contains 14 residues. Per germline, CDR1 SEHNR and CDR2 FQNEAQ (reference sequence). V was clipped by 8 bases and J by 4 bases, with 18 bases between them. CDR3 nucleotide sequence: TGTGCCAGCTCCCAAGACTCCTATATTTACGAGCAGTACTTC. It specifies CASSQDSYIYEQYF.

V and J are TRBV5-1 and TRBJ2-6, with D hard to call. Trimming shortened V by 5 bases and J by 0 bases, and 9 bases separated the two germline ends. This CDR3 comprises 15 residues. Per the germline V gene, CDR1 is SGHRS and CDR2 is YFSETQ. CDR3 nucleotides: TGCGCCAGCAGATGGGATCACTCTGGGGCCAACGTCCTGACTTTC. This gives the protein CASRWDHSGANVLTF. Full variable domain (rest looked up from reference TRBV5-1 and TRBJ2-6): KAGVTQTPRYLIKTRGQQVTLSCSPISGHRSVSWYQQTPGQGLQFLFEYFSETQRNKGNFPGRFSGRQFSNSRSEMNVSTLELGDSALYLCASRWDHSGANVLTFGAGSRLTVL.

This rearrangement joins TRBV29-1 to TRBJ1-2; the D gene is possibly TRBD1 (5 bases). The CDR3 length is 12 residues. Germline CDR1 reads SQVTM; CDR2 reads ANQGSEA. V lost 4 bases, J lost 9 bases, and 15 bases lay in between. The CDR3 DNA sequence: TGCAGCGTTGGGGGGTCCGCCGGGAGCTACACCTTC. It codes for CSVGGSAGSYTF.

This clone appeared once. V is TRBV6-2 or TRBV6-3 and J is TRBJ1-5; D gene uncertain. Looked up from germline, CDR1 is MNHEY and CDR2 is SVGEGT. V was shortened by 3 bases and J by 2 bases, with 8 bases between the two germline ends. The CDR3 runs to 14 residues. This CDR3 is CASSYWLGNQPQHF. Here the CDR3 DNA reads TGTGCCAGCAGTTATTGGTTGGGCAATCAGCCCCAGCATTTT.

A note on this clone: Its ends do not fully match the called genes, so a read error is possible. The chain couples TRBV6-5 to TRBJ2-7; perhaps TRBD1 as D (7 bases). The length of the CDR3 is 11 residues. CDR1 MNHEY and CDR2 SVGAGI come from the germline V gene. The CDR3 DNA sequence: TGTGCCAGCAGGTCCCCGACAGGGACTGGCTTC. Amino acid sequence: CASRSPTGTGF.

The rearrangement links TRBV3-1 (or the pseudogene TRBV3-2) to TRBJ1-2; tentatively, D is TRBD1 (5 bases). CDR1 LGHDT and CDR2 YNNKEL come from the germline V gene (reference sequence). The V and J ends lost 1 base and 4 bases respectively, with 13 bases between them. This CDR3 has 15 residues. The CDR3 spells CASSQVAGRGYGYTF. The CDR3 bases are TGTGCCAGCAGCCAAGTGGCAGGGAGAGGCTATGGCTACACCTTC.

The gene calls are TRBV11-2 and TRBJ1-2; no definite D call. The germline V and J ends were trimmed by 6 bases and 2 bases, with 13 bases remaining between them. The CDR3 has 14 amino acids. The V gene's germline CDR1 is SGHAT and CDR2 FQNNGV. The CDR3 DNA reads TGTGCCAGCAGTCCGGCGGGTCTCAACTATGGCTACACCTTC. Translated, it gives CASSPAGLNYGYTF.

V is TRBV7-3 and J is TRBJ2-1, with no clear D. Germline CDR1 is SGHTA and CDR2 is FQGTGA. The CDR3 has 13 residues. V was shortened by 5 bases and J by 6 bases, with 11 bases between the two germline ends. CDR3 residues: CASSPASRNEQFF. The CDR3 bases are TGTGCCAGCAGCCCCGCATCCCGCAATGAGCAGTTCTTC.

The table lists this clone with a few counts. This chain joins TRBV7-9 and TRBJ1-1; TRBD1 matches at 9 bases. V lost 1 base to trimming and J lost 5 bases; unmatched junction nucleotides: 11. From germline, CDR1 is SEHNR and CDR2 FQNEAQ (reference sequence). The CDR3 sequence is 17 residues long. The CDR3 loop reads CASSLVLRGTGKTEAFF. In DNA, the CDR3 is TGTGCCAGCAGCTTAGTGTTACGTGGGACAGGGAAAACTGAAGCTTTCTTT.

The chain carries TRBV9 and TRBJ1-4, with TRBD1 matching over 7 bases. Unmatched junction bases numbered 5, after V lost 4 bases and J lost 5 bases. Germline V CDR1 and CDR2: SGDLS, YYNGEE. This CDR3 comprises 14 residues. Written as DNA, the CDR3 is TGTGCCAGCAGCCTGAACAGGGGAAATGAAAAACTGTTTTTT. It yields the protein CASSLNRGNEKLFF.

The rearrangement links TRBV7-8 to TRBJ2-1, with 7 nucleotides matching TRBD1. The germline CDR1 and CDR2 sequences are SGHVS and FQNEAQ. Germline trimming cut 4 bases from V and 6 bases from J; bases unmatched to any gene: 6. The CDR3 totals 14 residues. The CDR3 loop is CASSSWTGLNEQFF. DNA for the CDR3: TGTGCCAGCAGCTCTTGGACAGGTCTCAATGAGCAGTTCTTC.

This rearrangement joins TRBV6-5 to TRBJ1-1; TRBD1 might be the D (5 bases). From germline, CDR1 is MNHEY and CDR2 SVGAGI. The V end lost 7 bases, the J end lost 0 bases, and 9 bases lay between the germline ends. The CDR3 contains 13 residues. In DNA, the CDR3 is TGTGCCAGCAACCGGGGGATGAACACTGAAGCTTTCTTT. Encoded protein: CASNRGMNTEAFF.

The chain recombines TRBV19 with TRBJ2-2; tentatively, D is TRBD2 (6 bases). Germline CDR1 is LNHDA and CDR2 is SQIVND (reference sequence). The CDR3 spans 14 residues. V was shortened by 5 bases and J by 6 bases, with 13 bases between the two germline ends. DNA for the CDR3: TGTGCCAGTAGTTCCCGACTAGTACCCGGGGAGCTGTTTTTT. This encodes CASSSRLVPGELFF. Together with reference TRBV19 and TRBJ2-2, the CDR3 gives the full variable domain: DGGITQSPKYLFRKEGQNVTLSCEQNLNHDAMYWYRQDPGQGLRLIYYSQIVNDFQKGDIAEGYSVSREKKESFPLTVTSAQKNPTAFYLCASSSRLVPGELFFGEGSRLTVL.

V and J are TRBV27 and TRBJ2-3; 9 nucleotides agree with TRBD2. The CDR3 extends over 17 amino acids. J was trimmed by 3 bases and V by 4 bases; bases with no gene match: 11. Germline V gives CDR1 MNHEY, CDR2 SMNVEV (reference sequence). In nucleotides, the CDR3 is TGTGCCAGCAGTTCCTTCGGCGCTAGCGGGATTACAGATACGCAGTATTTT. This translates into CASSSFGASGITDTQYF.

The chain combines TRBV10-1 with TRBJ1-5; D is possibly TRBD1 (5 bases). CDR1 and CDR2 from the germline V gene are WNHNN and SYGVQD (reference sequence). The CDR3 is 16 residues long. V lost 0 bases and J lost 3, with 12 bases in between. CDR3 in amino acids: CASSESGQALNQPQHF. CDR3 coding DNA: TGCGCCAGCAGTGAGTCGGGGCAGGCCCTCAATCAGCCCCAGCATTTT.

The V and J genes are TRBV7-3 and TRBJ2-1; no definite D call. Trimming cost V 3 bases and J 7 bases, with 16 bases left between them. The germline V gene encodes CDR1 SGHTA and CDR2 FQGTGA. CDR3 length: 15 amino acids. CDR3 sequence (DNA): TGTGCCAGCAGCTTGGCCCCGCCGATGAAAAATGAGCAGTTCTTC. Protein sequence: CASSLAPPMKNEQFF. The whole variable domain, remainder taken from reference TRBV7-3 and TRBJ2-1, is GAGVSQTPSNKVTEKGKYVELRCDPISGHTALYWYRQSLGQGPEFLIYFQGTGAADDSGLPNDRFFAVRPEGSVSTLKIQRTERGDSAVYLCASSLAPPMKNEQFFGPGTRLTVL.

V gene TRBV5-1 combines with J gene TRBJ1-1, with D maybe TRBD1 (6 bases). This CDR3 contains 14 residues. V shed 4 bases and J shed 4 bases, with 14 bases lying between them. Germline loops: CDR1 SGHRS, CDR2 YFSETQ. CDR3 in amino acids: CASSVQGRGTEAFF. CDR3 bases: TGCGCCAGCAGCGTACAGGGAAGGGGCACTGAAGCTTTCTTT.

Worth noting for this clone: Additional DNA sequences in this sample encode the identical CDR3. The chain employs TRBV27 and TRBJ1-5; possible D gene TRBD1, 6 bases. The CDR3 sequence is 12 residues long. V was clipped by 6 bases and J by 7 bases, with 10 bases between them. Germline V gene data show CDR1 as MNHEY and CDR2 as SMNVEV (reference sequence). The DNA for the CDR3 is TGTGCCAGCAGAAAACAGGGACAGCCCCAGCATTTT. Protein sequence: CASRKQGQPQHF.

This sequence joins TRBV28 and TRBJ2-7; 11 bases map to TRBD2. Germline CDR1 and CDR2: MDHEN and SYDVKM. The CDR3 runs 15 residues. Unmatched junction bases numbered 7, after V lost 6 bases and J lost 3 bases. The CDR3 bases are TGTGCCAGCAGCCTAGCCCTAGCGGGGGGCTACGAGCAGTACTTC. Translated: CASSLALAGGYEQYF.

V is TRBV15 and J is TRBJ2-7, with D possibly being TRBD1 or TRBD2 (6 bases each). The CDR3 has 16 amino acids. Germline CDR1 reads LNHNV; CDR2 reads YYDKDF (reference sequence). Trimming pared 3 bases from V and 5 bases from J, leaving 20 bases between. CDR3 sequence: CATSSEGGRGGNEQYF. In DNA form, the CDR3 reads TGTGCCACCAGCAGTGAAGGGGGGCGCGGTGGAAACGAGCAGTACTTC.

V gene TRBV7-2 combines with J gene TRBJ2-7; D unresolved. There are 13 residues in the CDR3. V lost 1 base to trimming and J lost 6 bases, with 10 bases between them. Germline V gene data show CDR1 as SGHTA and CDR2 as FQGNSA. CDR3 protein: CASSLVSGPEQYF. In DNA form, the CDR3 reads TGTGCCAGCAGCTTAGTTTCTGGTCCCGAGCAGTACTTC.

The CDR3 sequence is CASSWTGSYEQYF. The CDR3 coding sequence is TGTGCCAGCAGCTGGACAGGTTCCTACGAGCAGTACTTC. V is TRBV7-9 and J is TRBJ2-7; 7 bases map to TRBD1. Germline V CDR1 and CDR2: SEHNR, FQNEAQ (reference sequence). V trimming: 4 bases; J trimming: 1 base; junction bases outside the gene matches: 1. This CDR3 is built from 13 residues.

J is TRBJ2-1 and V is TRBV30; no clear D. This CDR3 has 15 residues. V was trimmed by 3 bases and J by 0 bases, leaving 12 bases between them. CDR1 GTSNPN and CDR2 SVGIG come from the germline V gene (reference sequence). The CDR3 loop reads CAWSGTRSSYNEQFF. CDR3 in DNA: TGTGCCTGGAGCGGAACACGAAGCTCCTACAATGAGCAGTTCTTC.

The rearrangement links TRBV9 to TRBJ2-1; 12 positions agree with TRBD2. There are 15 residues in the CDR3. Germline V gene lookup returns CDR1 SGDLS and CDR2 YYNGEE. With V trimmed by 0 bases and J by 9 bases, 4 bases remained unmatched. The CDR3: CASSVGLAGGVEQFF. CDR3 sequence (DNA): TGTGCCAGCAGCGTAGGCCTAGCGGGAGGGGTTGAGCAGTTCTTC. Full variable domain (rest looked up from reference TRBV9 and TRBJ2-1): DSGVTQTPKHLITATGQRVTLRCSPRSGDLSVYWYQQSLDQGLQFLIQYYNGEERAKGNILERFSAQQFPDLHSELNLSSLELGDSALYFCASSVGLAGGVEQFFGPGTRLTVL.

This sequence joins TRBV6-2 or TRBV6-3 and TRBJ2-3; 10 positions match TRBD2. The CDR3 sequence is 20 residues long. V lost 2 bases to trimming and J lost 4 bases; unmatched junction nucleotides: 18. In germline, CDR1 is MNHEY, CDR2 SVGEGT. The CDR3, as DNA: TGTGCCAGCAGTTACCAGGATTTAGCGGGAGGAGTCGCCGCGTCAGATACGCAGTATTTT. It codes for CASSYQDLAGGVAASDTQYF.

The rearrangement links TRBV6-5 to TRBJ2-1; D is undetermined. The CDR3 covers 13 residues. Trimming stripped 5 bases from V and 6 bases from J, with 11 bases between. CDR1 is MNHEY, CDR2 SVGAGI, per germline. CDR3 nucleotides: TGTGCCAGCAGTAAATTTCAACTCAATGAGCAGTTCTTC. It translates to CASSKFQLNEQFF.